The 17 T cell receptor beta chains given below trace back to one sample, sequenced in a study of blood T cell repertoires in COVID-19. The assay was immunoSEQ multiplex PCR, and TCRdb's table has in-frame clones only and misses some. The sample holds some 77,000 clones; around 85% are singletons and the top ten take under 9.5%. Material for sequencing was peripheral blood. These receptors all stem from a man under 40 with acute or convalescent COVID-19.

The V call is TRBV4-1, the J call TRBJ1-2; TRBD1 is a possible D gene (5 bases). The germline V gene has CDR1 MGHRA and CDR2 YSYEKL. The CDR3 length is 12 residues. V was pared by 6 bases and J by 0 bases, with 5 bases between. For the CDR3, the DNA is TGCGCCAGCAGGACAGCTAACTATGGCTACACCTTC. As protein: CASRTANYGYTF.

This chain's CDR3 is CASSVTGEETQYF. Here the CDR3 DNA reads TGTGCCAGCAGCGTAACCGGGGAAGAGACCCAGTACTTC. The chain recombines TRBV9 with TRBJ2-5; D may be TRBD2 (5 bases). Trimming stripped 1 base from V and 3 bases from J, with 7 bases between. The CDR3 loop spans 13 amino acids. Germline V gene lookup returns CDR1 SGDLS and CDR2 YYNGEE.

The chain combines TRBV6-6 with TRBJ2-2; maybe TRBD2 (5 bases). The CDR3 is 15 residues long. CDR1 MNHNY and CDR2 SVGAGI come from the germline V gene (reference sequence). Trimming cost V 2 bases and J 7 bases, with 14 bases left between them. The DNA of the CDR3 is TGTGCCAGCAGTTACGGAGGAGTGAACGACGGGGAGCTGTTTTTT. Protein: CASSYGGVNDGELFF.

V usage is TRBV5-1 and J usage is TRBJ1-2; D gene uncertain. Looked up from germline, CDR1 is SGHRS and CDR2 is YFSETQ. The V and J ends lost 0 bases and 2 bases respectively, with 8 bases between them. CDR3 length: 14 residues. The CDR3 coding sequence is TGCGCCAGCAGCTTGGTTGCAGGAAACTATGGCTACACCTTC. Amino acids: CASSLVAGNYGYTF.

In this sample, this clone turned up once. This chain uses TRBV30 with TRBJ1-5, with a tentative D call TRBD1 (5 bases). Trimming pared 1 base from V and 4 bases from J, leaving 11 bases between. Germline CDR1 and CDR2: GTSNPN and SVGIG (reference sequence). This CDR3 is 14 amino acids long. The CDR3 coding sequence is TGTGCCTGGAGTGCTGTGACAGAGAATCAGCCCCAGCATTTT. This sequence encodes CAWSAVTENQPQHF.

The J gene is TRBJ1-5, the V gene TRBV13; D perhaps matches TRBD1 (6 bases). Germline V gene lookup returns CDR1 PRHDT and CDR2 FYEKMQ (reference sequence). The CDR3 is made up of 15 amino acids. V was pared by 2 bases and J by 0 bases, with 8 bases between. This CDR3 is CASSLQGSSNQPQHF. The CDR3 DNA sequence: TGTGCCAGCAGCTTACAGGGGTCTAGCAATCAGCCCCAGCATTTT.

The rearrangement joins TRBV27 to TRBJ2-1; 8 positions agree with TRBD2. Per the germline V gene, CDR1 is MNHEY and CDR2 is SMNVEV (reference sequence). This CDR3 is built from 16 residues. Trimming cost V 2 bases and J 4 bases; bases outside gene matches: 7. The CDR3 bases are TGTGCCAGCAGTTTACGTCCTAGCGGGCTTTACAATGAGCAGTTCTTC. Its translation: CASSLRPSGLYNEQFF.

The rearrangement links TRBV2 to TRBJ2-5; TRBD2 matches 7 bases. CDR1 is SNHLY and CDR2 is FYNNEI in the germline V gene. With 4 bases clipped from V and 4 bases from J, the junction kept 6 bases outside the gene matches. The CDR3 runs to 14 residues. The chain's CDR3 is CASSVGGVGETQYF. The CDR3 nucleotides read TGTGCCAGCAGTGTGGGAGGGGTGGGAGAGACCCAGTACTTC.

The chain recombines TRBV5-1 with TRBJ2-7; perhaps TRBD2 as D (5 bases). V lost 4 bases to trimming and J lost 4 bases, with 15 bases between them. Germline V gives CDR1 SGHRS, CDR2 YFSETQ. The CDR3 consists of 14 residues. The CDR3 spells CASSPRVSRYEQYF. CDR3 coding DNA: TGCGCCAGCAGCCCGCGGGTGAGCAGATACGAGCAGTACTTC.

The chain recombines TRBV7-2 with TRBJ2-5, with 8 bases fitting TRBD2. V shed 5 bases, J shed 6 bases, and the junction held 8 bases outside the gene matches. Germline-derived CDR1 and CDR2 are SGHTA and FQGNSA. This CDR3 spans 14 amino acids. The CDR3 here is CASSRPGGVKTQYF. CDR3 coding DNA: TGTGCCAGCAGCCGGCCCGGGGGGGTGAAGACCCAGTACTTC.

The genes are TRBV10-2 and TRBJ1-5; D might be TRBD1 (6 bases). The V end was cut by 2 bases, the J end by 0 bases, with 11 bases between. The length of the CDR3 is 16 residues. Germline V gives CDR1 WSHSY, CDR2 SAAADI. CDR3 sequence: CASSEPRGPSNQPQHF. The CDR3 bases are TGCGCCAGCAGTGAGCCCAGGGGCCCTAGCAATCAGCCCCAGCATTTT.

The chain couples TRBV6-2 or TRBV6-3 to TRBJ1-4; no clear D. The V gene's germline CDR1 is MNHEY and CDR2 SVGEGT. The CDR3 spans 17 residues. Trimming removed 0 bases from V and 8 bases from J, with 19 bases in between. CDR3 in DNA: TGTGCCAGCAGTTACTCAACCTTCCGGGCCGGAGGCGAAAAACTGTTTTTT. As protein: CASSYSTFRAGGEKLFF.

This clone was counted a few times. The rearrangement links TRBV6-4 to TRBJ2-2; TRBD2 aligns across 8 bases. Per germline, CDR1 MRHNA and CDR2 SNTAGT. The CDR3 consists of 15 residues. V lost 0 bases to trimming and J lost 6 bases; unmatched junction nucleotides: 3. CDR3 sequence reads: CASSDSSGSSGELFF. CDR3 in DNA: TGTGCCAGCAGTGACTCCAGCGGGAGCTCCGGGGAGCTGTTTTTT.

V is TRBV2 and J is TRBJ1-4; 8 bases fit TRBD1. The CDR3 covers 15 residues. The germline V gene has CDR1 SNHLY and CDR2 FYNNEI. The V gene end was trimmed by 6 bases and the J gene end by 8 bases; junction bases not matched to a gene: 11. The CDR3 nucleotides read TGTGCCAGCAGCTATGGTACGGGACAGGTGGAAAAACTGTTTTTT. Encoded protein: CASSYGTGQVEKLFF.

This clone has only one observation. The genes are TRBV13 and TRBJ2-1; 14 positions match TRBD2. From germline, CDR1 is PRHDT and CDR2 FYEKMQ (reference sequence). The J segment lost 2 bases and the V segment lost 5 bases, leaving 8 bases of the junction unmatched. This CDR3 is built from 18 residues. The CDR3 is CASSPGTSGSGTYNEQFF. In nucleotides, the CDR3 is TGTGCCAGCAGCCCGGGGACTAGCGGGAGTGGGACCTACAATGAGCAGTTCTTC.

The table lists this clone with a count of one. The chain is built from TRBV30 and TRBJ2-1; tentatively, D is TRBD2 (6 bases). The CDR3 extends over 14 amino acids. Germline CDR1 and CDR2: GTSNPN and SVGIG (reference sequence). V lost 1 base and J 8 bases, leaving 15 bases between the germline ends. This chain's CDR3 is CAWSEGTHVDEQFF. The CDR3 DNA reads as TGTGCCTGGAGTGAGGGGACTCACGTCGATGAGCAGTTCTTC.

This sequence joins TRBV14 and TRBJ1-4; D is ambiguous. The V gene lost 1 base and the J gene lost 4 bases, with 16 bases spanning the gap. Germline V gives CDR1 SGHDN, CDR2 FVKESK. CDR3 length: 17 residues. The CDR3 bases are TGTGCCAGCAGCCAAGCACCGCGGGTTGAGAGTAATGAAAAACTGTTTTTT. This encodes CASSQAPRVESNEKLFF.